The clone carrying this TCR beta chain occurred a few times. Its specificity is not known. Treatment in this sample: roughly ten-day PBMC culture with coronavirus spike peptide pools or control peptides (ViraFEST assay). The Oncomine TCR Beta short-read assay generated sequence data from the DNA of cultured CD4+ T cells. One entry per CDR3 protein results from TCRdb running MiXCR on the PCR reads. Of more than 20,000 distinct CDR3 sequences listed, approximately 38% are singletons. Germline CDR1 reads WNHNN; CDR2 reads SYGVQD (reference sequence). Trimming removed 4 bases from V and 1 base from J, with 14 bases in between. The CDR3 totals 15 residues. This specimen belongs to a study of vaccination and CD4 T cells after COVID-19.

This sequence originates from a human donor who had recovered from COVID-19. The source was CD4+ T cells from blood, cultured in vitro, collected before SARS-CoV-2 vaccination. V gene TRBV10-1 combines with J gene TRBJ2-7; D might be TRBD1 (6 bases). The CDR3 DNA reads as TGCGCCAGCAGTGCTGGGGGCGTATTATCCTACGAGCAGTACTTC. Translated, it gives CASSAGGVLSYEQYF.